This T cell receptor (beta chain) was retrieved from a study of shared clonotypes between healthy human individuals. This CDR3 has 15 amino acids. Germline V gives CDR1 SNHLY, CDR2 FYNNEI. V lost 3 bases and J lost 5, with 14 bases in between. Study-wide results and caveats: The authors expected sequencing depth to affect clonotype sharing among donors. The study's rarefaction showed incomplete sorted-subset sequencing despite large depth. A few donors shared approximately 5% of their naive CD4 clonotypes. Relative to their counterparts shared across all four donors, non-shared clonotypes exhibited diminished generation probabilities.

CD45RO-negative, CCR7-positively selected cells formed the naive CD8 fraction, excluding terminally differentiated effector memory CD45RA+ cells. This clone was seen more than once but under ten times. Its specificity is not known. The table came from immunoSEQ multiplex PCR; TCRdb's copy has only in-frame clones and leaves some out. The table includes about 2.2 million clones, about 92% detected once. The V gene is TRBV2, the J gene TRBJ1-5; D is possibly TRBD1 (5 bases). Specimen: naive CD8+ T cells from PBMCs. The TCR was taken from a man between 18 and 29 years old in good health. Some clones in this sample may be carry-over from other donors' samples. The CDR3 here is CASSDGQGGYQPQHF. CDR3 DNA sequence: TGTGCCAGCAGTGACGGCCAGGGCGGGTATCAGCCCCAGCATTTT.